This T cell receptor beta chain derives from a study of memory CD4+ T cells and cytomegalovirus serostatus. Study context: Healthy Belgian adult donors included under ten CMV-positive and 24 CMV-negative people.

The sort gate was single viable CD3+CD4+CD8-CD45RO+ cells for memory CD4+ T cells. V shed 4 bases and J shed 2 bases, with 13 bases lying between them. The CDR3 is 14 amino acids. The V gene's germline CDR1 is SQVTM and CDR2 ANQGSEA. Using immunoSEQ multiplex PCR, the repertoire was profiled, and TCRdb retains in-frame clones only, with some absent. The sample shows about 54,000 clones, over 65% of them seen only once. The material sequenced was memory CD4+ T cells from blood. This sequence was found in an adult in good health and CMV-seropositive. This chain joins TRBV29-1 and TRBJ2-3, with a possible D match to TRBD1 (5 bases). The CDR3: CSVVGRADTDTQYF. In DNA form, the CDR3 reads TGCAGCGTTGTCGGCAGGGCGGACACAGATACGCAGTATTTT.